This T cell receptor beta chain was identified during a study of low-dose radiotherapy and immunotherapy resistance in tumors. Study-level information: Over 26 weeks, cohort 2 got 1 Gy every two weeks, reaching 13 Gy.

Time point noted: before trial treatment. Low-dose radiotherapy, low-dose cyclophosphamide, aspirin, ipilimumab and nivolumab were all given to the donors. Advanced solid tumors without tumor-infiltrating lymphocytes were required for inclusion. Gene-specific TRAV and TRBV primers were used for first-strand cDNA, covering alpha and beta chains. TCR amplification involved 20 to 25 PCR cycles with a constant-region primer and V-primer adapter. TCRdb itself ran the reads through MiXCR, one entry per CDR3 protein. The sample yields approximately 90,000 distinct CDR3 sequences, 9.4% seen once. This clonotype showed up many times. Germline V gene lookup returns CDR1 LNHDA and CDR2 SQIVND (reference sequence). V was cut by 0 bases and J by 6 bases, with 12 bases left in between. The CDR3 sequence is 15 residues long.

Sequences were derived from PBMCs, sampled before treatment. J is TRBJ1-5 and V is TRBV19; D uncertain. The sequence was obtained from a male donor with prostate cancer. The CDR3 protein is CASSIDTVGGQPQHF. The CDR3 bases are TGTGCCAGTAGTATAGACACGGTTGGTGGTCAGCCCCAGCATTTT.